The next 18 T cell receptor beta chains were all read from a single sample in a study of Tregs in tolerant kidney transplant recipients. Produced via immunoSEQ multiplex PCR; TCRdb's table is partial and in-frame only. The sample shows 15,000 to 19,000 clones, about 53% of them seen only once. After 6 days with irradiated graft donor PBMCs, CFSE-labeled recipient PBMCs were FACS-sorted. The antigens these receptors bind are not known. The specimen was CD4+ T cells from blood cultured with allogeneic cells, collected before the transplant. The origin of the receptors is a human patient who received a combined kidney and bone marrow transplant.

This clone has only one observation. The gene calls are TRBV5-4 and TRBJ1-2; TRBD1 might be the D (6 bases). The CDR3 runs 15 residues. The ends were cut back, 2 bases at V and 4 bases at J, with 15 bases in the middle. Germline V gene data show CDR1 as SGHNT and CDR2 as YYREEE (reference sequence). The CDR3 DNA reads as TGTGCCAGCAGCTTAGGCACCAGGGGAAGCTATGGCTACACCTTC. It specifies CASSLGTRGSYGYTF.

This clone was seen only once. The chain has TRBV4-2 and TRBJ2-1; D not certain. Germline CDR1 is LGHNA and CDR2 is YNFKEQ. With 0 bases removed from V and 4 bases from J, the gap between germline ends came to 10 bases. This CDR3 is built from 15 residues. The CDR3: CASSQDLTTYNEQFF. In DNA, the CDR3 is TGTGCCAGCAGCCAAGATTTAACTACTTACAATGAGCAGTTCTTC.

This chain joins TRBV29-1 and TRBJ2-3; a possible D gene is TRBD1 (5 bases). V shed 4 bases and J shed 5 bases, with 16 bases lying between them. Germline V gene data show CDR1 as SQVTM and CDR2 as ANQGSEA. This CDR3 spans 14 amino acids. CDR3 sequence reads: CSVALQVSGDTQYF. The CDR3 nucleotides are TGCAGCGTTGCCTTACAGGTCTCTGGAGATACGCAGTATTTT.

The gene calls are TRBV21-1 and TRBJ2-1; the table's D gene call, TRBD2, was not cross checked with the DNA. TRBV21-1 is shown as a pseudogene. The CDR3 covers 18 residues. For the CDR3, the DNA is TGTGCCAGCAGCAAAAATTCCTTCTTAGCGGACCCCTACAATGAGCAGTTCTTC. This gives the protein CASSKNSFLADPYNEQFF.

The chain recombines TRBV4-2 with TRBJ2-5, with D possibly being TRBD2 (5 bases). There are 15 residues in the CDR3. V lost 4 bases to trimming and J lost 2 bases, with 14 bases between them. CDR1 LGHNA and CDR2 YNFKEQ come from the germline V gene. The CDR3 DNA reads TGTGCCAGCAGCCCCCCACTAGGAGAGCAAGAGACCCAGTACTTC. This encodes CASSPPLGEQETQYF.

The CDR3 region has the DNA TGTGCCAGCAGCTTAGTCCCTTACTTGGGGAGCGAGCAGTACTTC. Translated: CASSLVPYLGSEQYF. This chain joins TRBV7-2 and TRBJ2-5; possibly TRBD2 for D (5 bases). The DNA end favors TRBJ2-7, so the J call may be wrong. Per germline, CDR1 SGHTA and CDR2 FQGNSA. The CDR3 totals 15 residues.

The rearrangement joins TRBV14 to TRBJ2-7, with unresolved D. The V gene's germline CDR1 is SGHDN and CDR2 FVKESK. Between the trimmed V and J ends, which lost 8 bases and 2 bases, there was a span of 7 bases. The CDR3 is 11 amino acids. CDR3 DNA sequence: TGTGCCAGCTCAGGTGCCTACGAGCAGTACTTC. It translates to CASSGAYEQYF. The variable domain in full, with the rest retrieved from reference TRBV14 and TRBJ2-7, is EAGVTQFPSHSVIEKGQTVTLRCDPISGHDNLYWYRRVMGKEIKFLLHFVKESKQDESGMPNNRFLAERTGGTYSTLKVQPAELEDSGVYFCASSGAYEQYFGPGTRLTVT.

This clone was seen more than once but under ten times. The chain joins TRBV15 to TRBJ2-7, with TRBD2 matching over 10 bases. The germline V gene encodes CDR1 LNHNV and CDR2 YYDKDF (reference sequence). The CDR3 is 17 amino acids. With V trimmed by 3 bases and J by 1 base, 9 bases remained unmatched. The CDR3 nucleotides read TGTGCCACCAGCAGGGGAGGTTTAGCGGGAGGATCCTACGAGCAGTACTTC. Amino acids: CATSRGGLAGGSYEQYF.

The chain employs TRBV4-3 and TRBJ1-2; no clear D gene. The CDR3 totals 13 residues. The germline V gene has CDR1 LGHNA and CDR2 YSLEER. The germline V and J ends were trimmed by 4 bases and 4 bases, with 10 bases remaining between them. The CDR3 bases are TGCGCCAGCAGCCCCATGGCTCTCTATGGCTACACCTTC. Protein sequence: CASSPMALYGYTF.

The genes are TRBV19 and TRBJ2-1; 12 nucleotides match TRBD2. V lost 5 bases to trimming and J lost 7 bases; unmatched junction nucleotides: 6. CDR3 length: 15 amino acids. Germline CDR1 reads LNHDA; CDR2 reads SQIVND (reference sequence). CDR3 nucleotide sequence: TGTGCCAGTAGTGCACTAGCGGGGGGTTGGAATGAGCAGTTCTTC. Protein product: CASSALAGGWNEQFF.

This clone appeared a few times. The chain links TRBV28 to TRBJ1-2; D unresolved. This CDR3 comprises 17 residues. Germline lookup yields CDR1 MDHEN and CDR2 SYDVKM. V was shortened by 4 bases and J by 1 base, with 19 bases between the two germline ends. Here the CDR3 reads CASSSPGERFNNYGYTF. CDR3 nucleotides: TGTGCCAGCAGTTCCCCGGGAGAGAGATTTAATAACTATGGCTACACCTTC.

This rearrangement joins TRBV7-9 to TRBJ2-3; TRBD1 agrees at 9 bases. Germline V lookup: CDR1 SEHNR, CDR2 FQNEAQ (reference sequence). The CDR3 has 14 residues. J gave up 4 bases and V 3 bases, and 2 bases lay outside the gene matches. CDR3 nucleotides: TGTGCCAGCAGCTTTGGGACAGGGTCAGATACGCAGTATTTT. Amino acid sequence: CASSFGTGSDTQYF.

The chain carries TRBV6-5 and TRBJ2-4; 7 bases match TRBD1. The CDR3 extends over 15 amino acids. CDR1 and CDR2 (germline): MNHEY, SVGAGI. V shed 7 bases, J shed 0 bases, and the junction held 6 bases outside the gene matches. Here the CDR3 reads CASTGRDRAKNIQYF. In nucleotides, the CDR3 is TGTGCCAGCACCGGCCGGGACAGAGCCAAAAACATTCAGTACTTC.

This clone turned up a few times. This sequence joins TRBV7-7 and TRBJ2-1; 10 bases match TRBD2. The CDR3 is 16 amino acids. V trimming: 2 bases; J trimming: 3 bases; junction bases outside the gene matches: 4. Germline V CDR1 and CDR2: SSHAT, FNYEAQ (reference sequence). The CDR3 protein is CASSLSLAGNYNEQFF. CDR3 bases: TGTGCCAGCAGCTTATCACTAGCGGGGAACTACAATGAGCAGTTCTTC.

V usage is TRBV9 and J usage is TRBJ1-5, with 8 bases identical to TRBD1. The CDR3 is made up of 16 amino acids. Trimming at V came to 3 bases and at J to 6 bases, leaving 11 bases not matched to a gene. CDR1 and CDR2 from the germline V gene are SGDLS and YYNGEE. The CDR3 here is CASSAGGAMLGQPQHF. The CDR3 coding sequence is TGTGCCAGCAGCGCAGGGGGCGCGATGTTAGGTCAGCCCCAGCATTTT. Supplemented by reference TRBV9 and TRBJ1-5, the full variable domain reads DSGVTQTPKHLITATGQRVTLRCSPRSGDLSVYWYQQSLDQGLQFLIQYYNGEERAKGNILERFSAQQFPDLHSELNLSSLELGDSALYFCASSAGGAMLGQPQHFGDGTRLSIL.

The sample holds a few counts of this clone. This rearrangement joins TRBV4-2 to TRBJ2-7; no definite D call. There are 13 residues in the CDR3. Germline loops: CDR1 LGHNA, CDR2 YNFKEQ. V was shortened by 4 bases and J by 3 bases, with 10 bases between the two germline ends. DNA for the CDR3: TGTGCCAGCAGCCGCCACAGTTACTACGAGCAGTACTTC. Translating it yields CASSRHSYYEQYF.

This clone ranks as medium-sized (0.01 to 0.1%). The sample contains more than one DNA sequence encoding this CDR3. The chain recombines TRBV28 with TRBJ1-6; 9 bases agree with TRBD1. The CDR3 contains 14 residues. With V trimmed by 4 bases and J by 5 bases, 0 bases remained unmatched. CDR1 and CDR2 (germline): MDHEN, SYDVKM. The CDR3 DNA sequence: TGTGCCAGCAGTTGGACAGGGGATAATTCACCCCTCCACTTT. Protein sequence: CASSWTGDNSPLHF.

This chain joins TRBV10-3 and TRBJ1-1; D not resolved. V gave up 5 bases and J gave up 1 base, with 11 bases separating them. The CDR3 consists of 14 residues. The germline gives CDR1 ENHRY, CDR2 SYGVKD. This CDR3 reads CAISLSGANTEAFF. The CDR3 nucleotides are TGTGCCATCAGTTTGTCGGGAGCGAACACTGAAGCTTTCTTT.